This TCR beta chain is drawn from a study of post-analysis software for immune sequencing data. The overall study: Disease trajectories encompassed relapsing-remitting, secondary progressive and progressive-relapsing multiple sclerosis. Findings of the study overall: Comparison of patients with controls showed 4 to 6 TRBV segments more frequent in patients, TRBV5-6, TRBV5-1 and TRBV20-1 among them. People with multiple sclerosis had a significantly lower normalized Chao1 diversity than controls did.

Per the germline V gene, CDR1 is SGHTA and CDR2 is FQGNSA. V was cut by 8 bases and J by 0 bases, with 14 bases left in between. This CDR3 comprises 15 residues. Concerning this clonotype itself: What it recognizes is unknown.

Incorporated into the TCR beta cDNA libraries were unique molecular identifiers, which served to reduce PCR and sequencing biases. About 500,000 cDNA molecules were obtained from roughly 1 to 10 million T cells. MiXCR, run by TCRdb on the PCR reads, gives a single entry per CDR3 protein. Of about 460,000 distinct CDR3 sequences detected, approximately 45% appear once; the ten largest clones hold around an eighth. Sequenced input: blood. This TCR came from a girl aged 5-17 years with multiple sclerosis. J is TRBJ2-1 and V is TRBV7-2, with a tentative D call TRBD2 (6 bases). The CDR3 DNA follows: TGTGCCAGCCGGGCCCCCGGGAGCTCCTACAATGAGCAGTTCTTC. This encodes CASRAPGSSYNEQFF. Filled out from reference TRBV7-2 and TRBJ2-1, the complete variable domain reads GAGVSQSPSNKVTEKGKDVELRCDPISGHTALYWYRQSLGQGLEFLIYFQGNSAPDKSGLPSDRFSAERTGGSVSTLTIQRTQQEDSAVYLCASRAPGSSYNEQFFGPGTRLTVL.